This TCR beta chain derives from a study of blood T cell repertoires in COVID-19. The overall study: Donors in the United States, Italy and Spain gave samples during acute or convalescent COVID-19. T cells, B-cell-depleted T cells, or PBMCs provided the cDNA or gDNA that served as material.

TCRdb's table, derived via immunoSEQ multiplex PCR, lists solely in-frame clones and lacks some. There are roughly 340,000 clones in the sample; 89% occur only once, and approximately 3% lies in the top ten. The CDR3 spans 13 residues. V was trimmed by 0 bases and J by 6 bases, leaving 9 bases between them. Germline V gene lookup returns CDR1 MNHEY and CDR2 SVGAGI. One Seattle source followed patients from active infection through their disease course. The chain couples TRBV6-5 to TRBJ2-7; a weak D match, TRBD1 (6 bases). The sequence was collected from a woman aged 25 to 39 with COVID-19, enrolled during active disease. The sample taken for sequencing was peripheral blood. CDR3 protein: CASSYSGRGEQYF. The DNA for the CDR3 is TGTGCCAGCAGTTACTCTGGCAGGGGCGAGCAGTACTTC.